This T cell receptor beta chain was found in a study of Ad26.COV2.S vaccination and SARS-CoV-2 variants (dated by TCRdb to 2020 to 2023). General notes on the study: Donors in the vaccine arm were drawn from COV1001, a phase I-IIa trial of Ad26.COV2.S in healthy adults that was multicentre, randomized, double-blind and placebo-controlled. Ad26.COV2.S was administered intramuscularly at 5 x 10^10 or 1 x 10^11 viral particles, either as a single shot or as two shots given 56 days apart. TCRbeta repertoire sequencing was used to assess the specificity and breadth of SARS-CoV-2-reactive T cell receptors after Ad26.COV2.S vaccination. The TCR-sequenced set comprised about 30 samples: 19 Ad26.COV2.S vaccine recipients, 5 placebo recipients and 8 SARS-CoV-2 convalescent individuals. Trial participants were randomized into five groups of five, in which low-dose or high-dose Ad26.COV2.S was given once or twice, or placebo was given on both occasions. Blinding of investigators to trial group allocation was maintained during experiments and outcome assessment. Study-wide findings and limitations: Substantial breadth of spike-specific CD8+ and CD4+ T cell responses was reported after vaccination. Ad26.COV2.S recipients had higher spike-specific TCR breadth than placebo recipients (P = 0.0014). The authors noted that the TCR breadth and depth analyses may have underestimated total T cell responses. Comparing responses between vaccine doses or regimens was not something the study was powered to do. Non-spike TCR breadth was comparable between vaccine and placebo recipients, consistent with the vaccine containing only spike.

The immunoSEQ Assay was used to sequence TCRbeta CDR3 regions. After extraction, genomic DNA underwent amplification by bias-controlled multiplex PCR, followed by high-throughput sequencing. In the authors' own workflow: Collapsing and filtering of sequences were performed to quantify the absolute abundance of each unique TCRbeta CDR3 region. T cell fraction was estimated by normalization of TCRbeta template counts to usable DNA, with usable DNA being measured through amplification of reference genes present in all nucleated cells. Repertoire TCRs were annotated as SARS-CoV-2-specific by exact matching of V gene, CDR3 amino acid sequence and J gene to a known reactive TCR set. The reference SARS-CoV-2 TCR set was obtained from MIRA and was filtered for enrichment in COVID-19-positive ImmuneCODE repertoires, whereby public or cross-reactive TCRs were removed. Drawing on the MIRA antigens, annotated TCRs were analysed further at the level of specific ORF or position within ORF. Breadth was defined as the number of annotated unique rearrangements divided by the total number of unique productive rearrangements, and depth was defined as the summed frequency of the annotated unique rearrangements. TCR breadth was compared between groups using two-sided Wilcoxon rank-sum tests. TCRdb retrieved this table from immuneACCESS and kept in-frame rearrangements only. Not all clones are present; in checked studies, unresolved V genes account for under half, and no reason is known for the remainder. Clone size and V and J calls were adopted from that table, with D and trimming inferred from the DNA. The sample has about 370,000 clones on record, 80% to 90% of them singletons. The top ten hold under 4% of the sample.

This specimen's treatment or condition label, per the study, means: around 19 received Ad26.COV2.S at low or high dose, single or two shots; roughly five received placebo; per-sample allocation not given. Repertoires of vaccine and placebo recipients were sequenced from samples taken on day 63 after the first injection. Between 29 July and 7 August 2020, Cohort 1b enrolled about two dozen adults aged 18-55 years at one site in Boston, USA. As a vaccine, Ad26.COV2.S was a replication-incompetent adenovirus type 26 vector that expressed a prefusion-stabilized SARS-CoV-2 spike protein derived from the original Wuhan strain. Here V drops 3 bases and J drops 5 bases, and the junction holds 5 bases not matched to any gene. The germline V gene supplies CDR1 SGHRS and CDR2 YFSETQ. Inclusive of the bounding cysteine and phenylalanine, the CDR3 is 14 residues long. Only the CDR3 part of the read is kept: 42 bases, read in frame from the first base.

Worth noting for this clone: Its antigen is still unknown. No clone much larger than this one lies a single base away; base qualities are absent.

The sequencing used peripheral blood, collected in a trial of Ad26.COV2.S vaccine versus placebo. This chain is built from TRBV5-1 and TRBJ1-5, and 7 junctional nucleotides match TRBD1. The sequence was collected from a person aged 18-65 years who received the Ad26.COV2.S COVID-19 vaccine or a placebo. The bases read TGCGCCAGCAGCTCGACAGGGCTGGATCAGCCCCAGCATTTT. Translation gives CASSSTGLDQPQHF.